One sample yielded the 10 T cell receptor beta chains listed below, sequenced in a study of vaccination and CD4 T cells after COVID-19. Which antigens these TCRs recognize remains unknown. At the Johns Hopkins FTIC core, DNA taken from cultured CD4+ T cells was sequenced by way of the Oncomine TCR Beta short-read assay. Via MiXCR, TCRdb re-called the PCR reads, giving one row per CDR3 protein. The profile shows over 14,000 distinct CDR3 sequences, approximately 52% of them singletons. Noted treatment: roughly nine-day PBMC culture with coronavirus spike peptide pools or control peptides (ViraFEST assay). Sequences were obtained from CD4+ T cells from blood, cultured in vitro. The origin of the receptors is a human donor who had recovered from COVID-19.

The rearrangement joins TRBV6-1 to TRBJ1-2; D might be TRBD1 (6 bases). The V gene lost 1 base and the J gene lost 5 bases, with 8 bases spanning the gap. Per the germline V gene, CDR1 is MNHNS and CDR2 is SASEGT. CDR3 size: 13 residues. CDR3 protein: CASSEGRGYGYTF. For the CDR3, the DNA is TGTGCCAGCAGTGAAGGCAGGGGTTATGGCTACACCTTC.

The chain has TRBV18 and TRBJ1-1, with D hard to call. The germline V and J ends were trimmed by 8 bases and 5 bases, with 12 bases remaining between them. CDR3 size: 12 residues. Germline lookup yields CDR1 KGHSH and CDR2 LQKENI. The CDR3 region is CASQSTSTEAFF. DNA of the CDR3: TGTGCCAGCCAAAGTACGAGTACTGAAGCTTTCTTT.

The V call is TRBV20-1, the J call TRBJ1-1; TRBD1 might be the D (6 bases). Germline V gives CDR1 DFQATT, CDR2 SNEGSKA (reference sequence). There are 15 residues in the CDR3. V was cut by 0 bases and J by 0 bases, with 11 bases left in between. This CDR3 reads CSAREPTGMNTEAFF. CDR3 DNA: TGCAGTGCTAGAGAACCTACAGGGATGAACACTGAAGCTTTCTTT.

The V and J genes are TRBV24-1 and TRBJ2-7; TRBD2 is a possible D gene (5 bases). Trimming removed 6 bases from V and 0 bases from J, with 17 bases in between. CDR3 length: 16 amino acids. Per germline, CDR1 KGHDR and CDR2 SFDVKD. CDR3 loop: CATSPRGAEASYEQYF. CDR3 in DNA: TGTGCCACCAGTCCCCGGGGAGCCGAGGCCTCCTACGAGCAGTACTTC.

The rearrangement links TRBV20-1 to TRBJ1-2; the D is unclear. Trimming stripped 2 bases from V and 5 bases from J, with 9 bases between. Germline V lookup: CDR1 DFQATT, CDR2 SNEGSKA (reference sequence). The length of the CDR3 is 12 residues. The chain's CDR3 is CSARPQGYGYTF. The CDR3 DNA follows: TGCAGTGCTAGACCCCAAGGGTATGGCTACACCTTC.

This chain joins TRBV19 and TRBJ2-5; the D gene could be TRBD1 or TRBD2 (5 bases each). The germline gives CDR1 LNHDA, CDR2 SQIVND (reference sequence). This CDR3 has 15 amino acids. V lost 5 bases and J lost 5, with 18 bases in between. CDR3: CASSSLDTRGETQYF. The CDR3 DNA is TGTGCCAGTAGTTCTCTGGACACCCGAGGGGAGACCCAGTACTTC.

This chain joins TRBV19 and TRBJ1-6; perhaps TRBD1 as D (6 bases). Germline V gene data show CDR1 as LNHDA and CDR2 as SQIVND (reference sequence). CDR3 size: 15 residues. V dropped 3 bases and J dropped 7 bases, with 13 bases sitting between them. CDR3 sequence (DNA): TGTGCCAGTAGTATGACGGGGGCGGAAAATTCACCCCTCCACTTT. Encoded protein: CASSMTGAENSPLHF.

The chain has TRBV18 and TRBJ1-5, with D uncertain. CDR3 length: 16 residues. Germline lookup yields CDR1 KGHSH and CDR2 LQKENI. V was clipped by 2 bases and J by 0 bases, with 11 bases between them. The CDR3 protein is CASSPGVGDSNQPQHF. For the CDR3, the DNA is TGTGCCAGCTCACCAGGGGTTGGGGATAGCAATCAGCCCCAGCATTTT.

V is TRBV6-2 or TRBV6-3 and J is TRBJ2-3, with 9 bases fitting TRBD2. The trim removed 7 bases at V and 4 bases at J, leaving 9 bases unmatched. Germline V lookup: CDR1 MNHEY, CDR2 SVGEGT. The CDR3 consists of 15 residues. The DNA for the CDR3 is TGTGCCAGCACCTTATTAGCGGGAGCAGCAGATACGCAGTATTTT. This gives the protein CASTLLAGAADTQYF.

The V and J genes are TRBV6-1 and TRBJ2-2; a possible D gene is TRBD2 (6 bases). CDR3 size: 15 residues. The V end lost 6 bases, the J end lost 0 bases, and 11 bases lay between the germline ends. The germline gives CDR1 MNHNS, CDR2 SASEGT. The CDR3, as DNA: TGTGCCAGCAGGGAACTAGCACCGAACACCGGGGAGCTGTTTTTT. Its protein product is CASRELAPNTGELFF.